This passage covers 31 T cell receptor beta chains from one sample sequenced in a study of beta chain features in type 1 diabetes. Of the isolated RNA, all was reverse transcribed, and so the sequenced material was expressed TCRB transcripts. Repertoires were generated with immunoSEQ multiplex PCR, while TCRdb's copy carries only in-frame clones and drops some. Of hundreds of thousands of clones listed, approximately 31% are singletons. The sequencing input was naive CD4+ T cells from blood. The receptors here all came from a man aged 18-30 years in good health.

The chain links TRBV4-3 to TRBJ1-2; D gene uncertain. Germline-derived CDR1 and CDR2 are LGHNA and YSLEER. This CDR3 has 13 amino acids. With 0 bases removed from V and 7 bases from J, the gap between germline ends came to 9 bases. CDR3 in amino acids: CASSQDHAGGYTF. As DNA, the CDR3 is TGCGCCAGCAGCCAAGATCATGCGGGTGGCTACACCTTC.

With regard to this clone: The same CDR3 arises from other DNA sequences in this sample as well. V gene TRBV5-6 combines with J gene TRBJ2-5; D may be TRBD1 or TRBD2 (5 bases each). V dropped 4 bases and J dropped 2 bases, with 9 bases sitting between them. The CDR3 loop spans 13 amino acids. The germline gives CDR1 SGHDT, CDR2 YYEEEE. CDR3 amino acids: CASSPGPQETQYF. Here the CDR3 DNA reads TGTGCCAGCAGCCCGGGGCCACAAGAGACCCAGTACTTC.

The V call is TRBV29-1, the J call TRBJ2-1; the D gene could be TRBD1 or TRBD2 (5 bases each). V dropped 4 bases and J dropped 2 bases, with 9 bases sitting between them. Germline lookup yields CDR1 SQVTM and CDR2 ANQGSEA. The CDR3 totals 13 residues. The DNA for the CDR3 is TGCAGCGTTGGGGGCGGGCCCTACAATGAGCAGTTCTTC. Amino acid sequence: CSVGGGPYNEQFF.

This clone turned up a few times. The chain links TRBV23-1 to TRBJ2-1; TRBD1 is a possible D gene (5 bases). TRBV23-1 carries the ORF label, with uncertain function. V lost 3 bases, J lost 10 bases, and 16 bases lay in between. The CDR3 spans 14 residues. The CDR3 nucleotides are TGCGCCAGCAGTCAGCAGTTTGGGGCTGGGGAGCAGTTCTTC. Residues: CASSQQFGAGEQFF.

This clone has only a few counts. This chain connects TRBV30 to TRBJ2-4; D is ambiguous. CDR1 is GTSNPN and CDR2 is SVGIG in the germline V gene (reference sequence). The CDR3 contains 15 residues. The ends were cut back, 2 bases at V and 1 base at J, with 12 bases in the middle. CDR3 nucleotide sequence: TGTGCCTGGAGTCGGGCTCCCACGGCCAAAAACATTCAGTACTTC. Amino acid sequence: CAWSRAPTAKNIQYF.

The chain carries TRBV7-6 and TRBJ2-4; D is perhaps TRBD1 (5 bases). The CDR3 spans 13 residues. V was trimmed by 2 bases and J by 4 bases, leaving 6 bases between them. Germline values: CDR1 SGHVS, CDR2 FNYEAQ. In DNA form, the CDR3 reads TGTGCCAGCAGCTTATACAGGAAAAACATTCAGTACTTC. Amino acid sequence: CASSLYRKNIQYF.

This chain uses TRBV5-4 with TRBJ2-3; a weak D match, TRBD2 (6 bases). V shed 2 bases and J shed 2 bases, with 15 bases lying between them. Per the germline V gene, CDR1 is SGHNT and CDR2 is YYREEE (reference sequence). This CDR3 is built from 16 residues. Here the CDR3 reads CASSFRDSAFTDTQYF. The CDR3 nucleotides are TGTGCCAGCAGCTTCCGGGACTCAGCCTTCACAGATACGCAGTATTTT.

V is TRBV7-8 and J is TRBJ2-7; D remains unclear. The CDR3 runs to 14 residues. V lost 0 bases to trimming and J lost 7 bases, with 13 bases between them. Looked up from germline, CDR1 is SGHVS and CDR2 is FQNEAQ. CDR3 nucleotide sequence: TGTGCCAGCAGCTTAGCGCTAGGAGAAGTGGAGCAGTACTTC. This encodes CASSLALGEVEQYF.

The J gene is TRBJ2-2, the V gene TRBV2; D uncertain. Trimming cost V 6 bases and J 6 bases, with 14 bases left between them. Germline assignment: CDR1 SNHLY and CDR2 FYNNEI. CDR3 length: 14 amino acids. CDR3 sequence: CASSLNSGSGELFF. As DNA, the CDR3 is TGTGCCAGCAGCCTCAATAGTGGTTCCGGGGAGCTGTTTTTT.

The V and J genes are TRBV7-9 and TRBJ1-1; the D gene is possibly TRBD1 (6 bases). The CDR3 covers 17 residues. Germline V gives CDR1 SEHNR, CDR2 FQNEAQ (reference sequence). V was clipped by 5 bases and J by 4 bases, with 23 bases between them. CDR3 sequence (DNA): TGTGCCAGCAGCCAGACGATGATACAGGGATTCGGCACTGAAGCTTTCTTT. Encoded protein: CASSQTMIQGFGTEAFF.

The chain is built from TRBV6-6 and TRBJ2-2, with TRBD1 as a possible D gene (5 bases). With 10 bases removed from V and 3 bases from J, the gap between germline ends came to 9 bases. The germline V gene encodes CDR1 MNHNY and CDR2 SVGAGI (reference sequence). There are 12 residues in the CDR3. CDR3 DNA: TGTGCCAAGGACATCGACACCGGGGAGCTGTTTTTT. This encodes CAKDIDTGELFF.

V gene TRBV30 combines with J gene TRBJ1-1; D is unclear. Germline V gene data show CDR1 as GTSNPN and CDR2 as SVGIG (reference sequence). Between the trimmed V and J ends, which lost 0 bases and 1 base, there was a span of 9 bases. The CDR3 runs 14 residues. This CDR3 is CAWSVDGRNTEAFF. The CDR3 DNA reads TGTGCCTGGAGTGTAGACGGTAGGAACACTGAAGCTTTCTTT.

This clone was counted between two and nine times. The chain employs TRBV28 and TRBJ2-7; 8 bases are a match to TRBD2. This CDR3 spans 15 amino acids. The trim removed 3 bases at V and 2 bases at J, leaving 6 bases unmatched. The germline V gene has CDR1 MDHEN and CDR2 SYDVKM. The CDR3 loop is CASSFVSGGTYEQYF. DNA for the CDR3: TGTGCCAGCAGTTTTGTTTCGGGAGGGACCTACGAGCAGTACTTC.

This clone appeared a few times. The CDR3 sequence: CASSRLGREFYEQYF. For the CDR3, the DNA is TGTGCCAGCAGCCGCTTAGGAAGGGAGTTCTACGAGCAGTACTTC. The rearrangement joins TRBV14 to TRBJ2-7; perhaps TRBD2 as D (5 bases). The CDR3 covers 15 residues. Germline values: CDR1 SGHDN, CDR2 FVKESK. Trimming pared 4 bases from V and 3 bases from J, leaving 16 bases between.

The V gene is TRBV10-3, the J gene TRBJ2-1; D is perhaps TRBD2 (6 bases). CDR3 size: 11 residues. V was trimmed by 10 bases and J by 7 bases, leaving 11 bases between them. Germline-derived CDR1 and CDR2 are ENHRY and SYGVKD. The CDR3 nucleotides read TGTGCCACCAGGACTAAAAATGAGCAGTTCTTC. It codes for CATRTKNEQFF.

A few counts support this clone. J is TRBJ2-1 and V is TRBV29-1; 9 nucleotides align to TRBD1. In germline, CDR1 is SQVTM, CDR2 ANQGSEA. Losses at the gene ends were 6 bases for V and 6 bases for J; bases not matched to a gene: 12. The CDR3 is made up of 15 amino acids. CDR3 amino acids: CSVKGTGTGFNEQFF. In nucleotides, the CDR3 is TGCAGCGTCAAGGGAACCGGGACAGGGTTCAATGAGCAGTTCTTC.

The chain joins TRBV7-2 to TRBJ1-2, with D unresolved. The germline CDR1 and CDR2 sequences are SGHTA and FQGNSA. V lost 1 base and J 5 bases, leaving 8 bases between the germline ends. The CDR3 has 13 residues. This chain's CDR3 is CASSLDPGYGYTF. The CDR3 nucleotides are TGTGCCAGCAGCTTAGATCCGGGATATGGCTACACCTTC.

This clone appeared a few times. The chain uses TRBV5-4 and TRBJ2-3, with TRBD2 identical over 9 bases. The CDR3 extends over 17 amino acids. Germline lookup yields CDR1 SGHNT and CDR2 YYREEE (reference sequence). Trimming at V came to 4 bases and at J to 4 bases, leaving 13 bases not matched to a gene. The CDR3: CASSPTPAGGGADTQYF. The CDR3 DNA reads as TGTGCCAGCAGCCCGACCCCAGCGGGAGGAGGGGCAGATACGCAGTATTTT.

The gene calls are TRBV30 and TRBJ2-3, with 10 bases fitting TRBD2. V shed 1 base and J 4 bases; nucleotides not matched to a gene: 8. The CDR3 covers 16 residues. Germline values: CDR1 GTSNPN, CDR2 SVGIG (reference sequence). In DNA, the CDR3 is TGTGCCTGGAGTGCGGTAGCGGGAGGAGGTGCAGATACGCAGTATTTT. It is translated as CAWSAVAGGGADTQYF.

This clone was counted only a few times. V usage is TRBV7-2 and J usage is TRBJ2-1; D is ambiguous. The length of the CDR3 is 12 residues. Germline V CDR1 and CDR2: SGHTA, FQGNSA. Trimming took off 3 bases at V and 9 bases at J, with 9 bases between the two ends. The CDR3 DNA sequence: TGTGCCAGCAGCTTTGCAAGGGCTGAGCAGTTCTTC. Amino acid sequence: CASSFARAEQFF.

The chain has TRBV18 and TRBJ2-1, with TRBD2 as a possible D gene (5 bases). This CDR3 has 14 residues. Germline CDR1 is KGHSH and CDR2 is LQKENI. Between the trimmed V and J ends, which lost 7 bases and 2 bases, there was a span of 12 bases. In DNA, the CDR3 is TGTGCCAGCTACCTAGACGGGGCCTACAATGAGCAGTTCTTC. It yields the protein CASYLDGAYNEQFF.

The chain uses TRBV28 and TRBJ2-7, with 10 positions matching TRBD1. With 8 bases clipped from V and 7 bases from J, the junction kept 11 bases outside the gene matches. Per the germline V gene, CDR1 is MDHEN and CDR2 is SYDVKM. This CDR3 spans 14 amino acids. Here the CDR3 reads CASLRDRGVGEQYF. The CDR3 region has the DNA TGTGCCAGCCTCCGGGACAGGGGAGTTGGAGAGCAGTACTTC. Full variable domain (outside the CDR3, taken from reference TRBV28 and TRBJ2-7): DVKVTQSSRYLVKRTGEKVFLECVQDMDHENMFWYRQDPGLGLRLIYFSYDVKMKEKGDIPEGYSVSREKKERFSLILESASTNQTSMYLCASLRDRGVGEQYFGPGTRLTVT.

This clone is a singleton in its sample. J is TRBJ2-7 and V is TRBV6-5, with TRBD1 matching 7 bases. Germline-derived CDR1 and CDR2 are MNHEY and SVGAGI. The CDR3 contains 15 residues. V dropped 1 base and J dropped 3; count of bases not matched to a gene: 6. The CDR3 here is CASSYYSTGNYEQYF. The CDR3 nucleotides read TGTGCCAGCAGTTACTATTCGACAGGGAACTACGAGCAGTACTTC.

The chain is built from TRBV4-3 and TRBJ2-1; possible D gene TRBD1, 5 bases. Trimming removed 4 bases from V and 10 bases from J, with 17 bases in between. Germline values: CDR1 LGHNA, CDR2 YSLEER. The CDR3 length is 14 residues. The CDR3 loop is CASSRATVGREQFF. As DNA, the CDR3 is TGCGCCAGCAGCCGCGCGACAGTTGGTCGGGAGCAGTTCTTC.

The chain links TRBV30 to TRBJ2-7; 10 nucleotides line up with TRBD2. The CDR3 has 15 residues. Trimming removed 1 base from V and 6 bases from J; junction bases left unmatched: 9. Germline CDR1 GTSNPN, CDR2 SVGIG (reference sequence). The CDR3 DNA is TGTGCCTGGAGTGCGAGCGGGAGGGCCATGGGCGAGCAGTACTTC. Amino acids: CAWSASGRAMGEQYF.

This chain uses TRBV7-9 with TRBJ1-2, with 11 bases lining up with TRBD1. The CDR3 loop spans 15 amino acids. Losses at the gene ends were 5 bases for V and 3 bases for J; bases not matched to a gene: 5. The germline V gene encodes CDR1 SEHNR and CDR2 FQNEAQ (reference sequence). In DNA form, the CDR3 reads TGTGCCAGCAGCCTGGACAGGGGGCTGGACTATGGCTACACCTTC. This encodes CASSLDRGLDYGYTF.

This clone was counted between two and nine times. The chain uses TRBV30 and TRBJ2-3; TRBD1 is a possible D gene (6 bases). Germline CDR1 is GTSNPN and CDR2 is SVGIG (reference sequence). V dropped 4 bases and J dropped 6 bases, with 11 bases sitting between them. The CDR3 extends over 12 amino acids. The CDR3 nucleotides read TGTGCCTGGACACACAGGGCGGATACGCAGTATTTT. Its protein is CAWTHRADTQYF.

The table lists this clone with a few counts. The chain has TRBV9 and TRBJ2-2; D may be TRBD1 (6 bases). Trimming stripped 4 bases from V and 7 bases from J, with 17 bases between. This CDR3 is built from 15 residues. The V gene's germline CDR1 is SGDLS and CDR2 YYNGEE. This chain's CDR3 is CASSSDRPWGGELFF. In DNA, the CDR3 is TGTGCCAGCAGCTCTGACAGGCCCTGGGGCGGGGAGCTGTTTTTT.

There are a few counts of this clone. CDR3 nucleotide sequence: TGTGCCAGCAGCTCCCGGGGGCCAGATACGCAGTATTTT. Protein sequence: CASSSRGPDTQYF. The chain combines TRBV7-2 with TRBJ2-3; D is possibly TRBD1 or TRBD2 (6 bases each). V gave up 4 bases and J gave up 4 bases, with 9 bases separating them. Germline values: CDR1 SGHTA, CDR2 FQGNSA. The CDR3 is 13 residues long.

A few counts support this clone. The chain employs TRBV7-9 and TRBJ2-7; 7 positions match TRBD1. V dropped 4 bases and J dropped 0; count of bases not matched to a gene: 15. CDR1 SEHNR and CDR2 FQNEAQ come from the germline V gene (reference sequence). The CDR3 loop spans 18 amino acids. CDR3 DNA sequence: TGTGCCAGCAGCTCACGTAGAATAAGGGGGCCCTCCTCCTACGAGCAGTACTTC. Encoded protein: CASSSRRIRGPSSYEQYF.

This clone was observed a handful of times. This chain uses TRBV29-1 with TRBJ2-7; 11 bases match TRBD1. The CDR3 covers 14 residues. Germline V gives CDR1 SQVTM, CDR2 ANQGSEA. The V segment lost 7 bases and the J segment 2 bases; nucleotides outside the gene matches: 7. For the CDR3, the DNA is TGCAGCGCCCGGGACAGGGGGTACACCTACGAGCAGTACTTC. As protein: CSARDRGYTYEQYF.